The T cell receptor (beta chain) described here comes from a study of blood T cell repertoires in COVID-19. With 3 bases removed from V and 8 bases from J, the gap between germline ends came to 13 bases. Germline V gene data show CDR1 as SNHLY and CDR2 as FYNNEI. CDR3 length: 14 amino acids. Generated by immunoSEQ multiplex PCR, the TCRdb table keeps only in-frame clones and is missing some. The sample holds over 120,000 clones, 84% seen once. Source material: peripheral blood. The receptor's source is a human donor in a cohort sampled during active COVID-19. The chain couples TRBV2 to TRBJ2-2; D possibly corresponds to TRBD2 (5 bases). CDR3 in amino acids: CASSDSASGGELFF. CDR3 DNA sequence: TGTGCCAGCAGTGATTCGGCGTCGGGGGGGGAGCTGTTTTTT.